This T cell receptor beta chain comes out of a study of human T cells and chemical hapten exposure. In the study overall: The study traced per-sample TCR yield variation mainly to small differences in pooled library volumes. Whole-study results and caveats: Because all patients had alopecia, their immune responses might differ from healthy ones.

In the authors' methods: Counting gave a median of roughly 100,000 TCRs per sample, with values ranging from 23,224 to 690,600. A single record per CDR3 protein comes from TCRdb applying MiXCR to the RACE reads. TCRdb, rather than the study authors, made the V and J calls. Counted here are over 70,000 distinct CDR3 sequences, 11% occurring once; the ten biggest clones make up more than 1%. The time point here: patch test 3, about 24 weeks after DPC sensitization. The treatment denotes: therapeutic diphenylcyclopropenone sensitization with weekly scalp DPC. Ten or more counts support this clonotype. What it binds is not known. Deletions cut 2 bases from V and 10 bases from J, with 8 bases between. The CDR3 runs to 11 residues. CDR1 and CDR2 from the germline V gene are MNHNY and SVGAGI (reference sequence).

This TCR came from a woman between 25 and 40 years old with alopecia areata. Some clones in this sample may be carry-over from other donors' samples. The sample was whole blood, taken in connection with sensitization to the hapten diphenylcyclopropenone (DPC). The chain recombines TRBV6-6 with TRBJ1-2, with TRBD1 as a possible D gene (5 bases). CDR3 amino acids: CASSYGGDYTF. In nucleotides, the CDR3 is TGTGCCAGCAGTTACGGGGGTGACTACACCTTC.